These 26 T cell receptor beta chains came from one sample sequenced in a study of OX40 agonist ivuxolimab in advanced cancers. Measured with immunoSEQ multiplex PCR; TCRdb has only the in-frame clones, and not every one. This table has 50,000 to 65,000 clones, around 88% appearing once. This material consisted of CD4+ or CD8+ T cells sorted from blood, taken in a trial of the OX40 agonist ivuxolimab. Receptors were obtained from an adult with an advanced solid tumor such as melanoma, head and neck, liver or kidney cancer.

The chain employs TRBV7-2 and TRBJ2-7; the D gene is possibly TRBD1 (5 bases). Germline lookup yields CDR1 SGHTA and CDR2 FQGNSA. This CDR3 has 13 residues. V gave up 2 bases and J gave up 5 bases, with 10 bases separating them. The CDR3 DNA reads as TGTGCCAGCAGCTTACAGGGCTCGGACGAGCAGTACTTC. This gives the protein CASSLQGSDEQYF.

This rearrangement joins TRBV13 to TRBJ1-1; TRBD1 aligns across 7 bases. The CDR3 has 14 residues. V dropped 5 bases and J dropped 0; count of bases not matched to a gene: 3. CDR1 and CDR2 (germline): PRHDT, FYEKMQ (reference sequence). The CDR3 sequence is CASSLGQVNTEAFF. In DNA form, the CDR3 reads TGTGCCAGCAGCCTCGGACAGGTGAACACTGAAGCTTTCTTT.

This sequence joins TRBV11-3 and TRBJ2-2; 11 nucleotides align to TRBD1. The CDR3 is made up of 16 amino acids. Germline V gene lookup returns CDR1 SGHNT and CDR2 YENEEA. The trim removed 5 bases at V and 4 bases at J, leaving 6 bases unmatched. The CDR3, as DNA: TGTGCCAGCAGCCTTGGACAGGGGGCGAGCACCGGGGAGCTGTTTTTT. Residues: CASSLGQGASTGELFF.

The chain couples TRBV11-2 to TRBJ2-4; D is uncertain. CDR3 length: 16 amino acids. Germline V gives CDR1 SGHAT, CDR2 FQNNGV. Trimming took 0 bases from V and 0 from J, leaving 9 bases between them. The chain's CDR3 is CASSLDEILAKNIQYF. The CDR3, as DNA: TGTGCCAGCAGCTTAGATGAAATCCTAGCCAAAAACATTCAGTACTTC.

This chain joins TRBV10-3 and TRBJ2-1, with D perhaps TRBD1 (5 bases). There are 12 residues in the CDR3. V shed 2 bases and J shed 6 bases, with 5 bases lying between them. Germline values: CDR1 ENHRY, CDR2 SYGVKD. Here the CDR3 reads CAISERGNEQFF. The CDR3 DNA reads TGTGCCATCAGTGAGAGGGGCAATGAGCAGTTCTTC.

A few counts support this clone. The chain uses TRBV18 and TRBJ2-7; D is undetermined. CDR1 is KGHSH, CDR2 LQKENI, per germline. This CDR3 has 14 residues. The ends were cut back, 3 bases at V and 4 bases at J, with 13 bases in the middle. The CDR3 protein is CASSPQPGIYEQYF. The CDR3 bases are TGTGCCAGCTCACCTCAACCCGGTATATACGAGCAGTACTTC. Full variable domain (missing parts from reference TRBV18 and TRBJ2-7): NAGVMQNPRHLVRRRGQEARLRCSPMKGHSHVYWYRQLPEEGLKFMVYLQKENIIDESGMPKERFSAEFPKEGPSILRIQQVVRGDSAAYFCASSPQPGIYEQYFGPGTRLTVT.

The genes are TRBV19 and TRBJ1-5; a weak D match, TRBD1 (5 bases). The CDR3 length is 15 residues. CDR1 is LNHDA and CDR2 is SQIVND in the germline V gene (reference sequence). The V end lost 7 bases, the J end lost 7 bases, and 20 bases lay between the germline ends. The CDR3 loop reads CASIRVGTVVQPQHF. The CDR3 DNA sequence: TGTGCCAGTATTAGGGTCGGGACGGTTGTCCAGCCCCAGCATTTT. Full variable domain (rest looked up from reference TRBV19 and TRBJ1-5): DGGITQSPKYLFRKEGQNVTLSCEQNLNHDAMYWYRQDPGQGLRLIYYSQIVNDFQKGDIAEGYSVSREKKESFPLTVTSAQKNPTAFYLCASIRVGTVVQPQHFGDGTRLSIL.

The chain recombines TRBV29-1 with TRBJ1-2; D unresolved. The CDR3 has 13 residues. Deletions cut 3 bases from V and 4 bases from J, with 12 bases between. CDR1 SQVTM and CDR2 ANQGSEA come from the germline V gene. CDR3 sequence (DNA): TGCAGCGTTGAGGAGCACTCCTCCTATGGCTACACCTTC. Amino acids: CSVEEHSSYGYTF.

The rearrangement uses TRBV5-1 and TRBJ2-6; 8 nucleotides align to TRBD1. The CDR3 length is 16 residues. Germline CDR1 is SGHRS and CDR2 is YFSETQ. V trimming: 3 bases; J trimming: 3 bases; junction bases outside the gene matches: 5. The CDR3 nucleotides read TGCGCCAGCAGCTCGGACAGGGCGGTTGGGGCCAACGTCCTGACTTTC. This sequence encodes CASSSDRAVGANVLTF. Complete variable domain (other parts from reference TRBV5-1 and TRBJ2-6): KAGVTQTPRYLIKTRGQQVTLSCSPISGHRSVSWYQQTPGQGLQFLFEYFSETQRNKGNFPGRFSGRQFSNSRSEMNVSTLELGDSALYLCASSSDRAVGANVLTFGAGSRLTVL.

This clone was picked up many times. The chain is built from TRBV7-9 and TRBJ1-2; D not certain. Germline V gene lookup returns CDR1 SEHNR and CDR2 FQNEAQ (reference sequence). CDR3 size: 14 residues. Trimming removed 1 base at V and 4 bases at J, with 10 bases between. The CDR3 bases are TGTGCCAGCAGCTTAGTGGAGGCATTCTATGGCTACACCTTC. It codes for CASSLVEAFYGYTF.

The chain recombines TRBV5-6 with TRBJ2-7; tentative D call: TRBD2 (5 bases). CDR3 size: 12 residues. V shed 0 bases and J shed 6 bases, with 7 bases lying between them. Germline V gene lookup returns CDR1 SGHDT and CDR2 YYEEEE. The CDR3 DNA reads as TGTGCCAGCAGCTTGGCCGGAGGCGAGCAGTACTTC. Encoded protein: CASSLAGGEQYF.

J is TRBJ2-7 and V is TRBV10-2; tentative D call: TRBD1 (6 bases). Germline assignment: CDR1 WSHSY and CDR2 SAAADI. Trimming left V 9 bases short and J 3 bases short, with 18 bases between. This CDR3 has 14 residues. CDR3 sequence (DNA): TGCGCCAGTCGCGATTATGGGACAAACTACGAGCAGTACTTC. Amino acid sequence: CASRDYGTNYEQYF.

The V gene is TRBV2, the J gene TRBJ2-3; D could derive from TRBD1 or TRBD2 (5 bases each). Trimming stripped 4 bases from V and 4 bases from J, with 6 bases between. The CDR3 extends over 12 amino acids. Per the germline V gene, CDR1 is SNHLY and CDR2 is FYNNEI. CDR3 bases: TGTGCCAGCAGTGGGGGGTCAGATACGCAGTATTTT. Its protein product is CASSGGSDTQYF.

This clone was picked up a small number of times. V and J are TRBV5-1 and TRBJ2-1, with 9 bases that match TRBD2. The V gene end was trimmed by 0 bases and the J gene end by 0 bases; junction bases not matched to a gene: 7. The CDR3 totals 18 residues. Germline lookup yields CDR1 SGHRS and CDR2 YFSETQ. The CDR3 sequence is CASSLGQGLASSYNEQFF. In DNA form, the CDR3 reads TGCGCCAGCAGCTTGGGCCAAGGACTAGCGAGCTCCTACAATGAGCAGTTCTTC. Together with reference TRBV5-1 and TRBJ2-1, the CDR3 gives the full variable domain: KAGVTQTPRYLIKTRGQQVTLSCSPISGHRSVSWYQQTPGQGLQFLFEYFSETQRNKGNFPGRFSGRQFSNSRSEMNVSTLELGDSALYLCASSLGQGLASSYNEQFFGPGTRLTVL.

The chain couples TRBV7-6 to TRBJ1-4; D may be TRBD1 (6 bases). From germline, CDR1 is SGHVS and CDR2 FNYEAQ. The CDR3 covers 15 residues. Between the trimmed V and J ends, which lost 5 bases and 4 bases, there was a span of 14 bases. CDR3 residues: CASSDGGGGNEKLFF. CDR3 nucleotides: TGTGCCAGCAGCGACGGGGGAGGGGGTAATGAAAAACTGTTTTTT.

CDR3 bases: TGTGCCAGCAGCTCGACAGGGTTGGATGGCTACACCTTC. As protein: CASSSTGLDGYTF. The genes are TRBV2 and TRBJ1-2, with TRBD1 identical over 7 bases. CDR3 length: 13 amino acids. V was pared by 6 bases and J by 6 bases, with 7 bases of the junction left unmatched. From germline, CDR1 is SNHLY and CDR2 FYNNEI.

The rearrangement joins TRBV13 to TRBJ2-1; 7 bases match TRBD1. Trimming at V came to 5 bases and at J to 9 bases, leaving 7 bases not matched to a gene. Germline-derived CDR1 and CDR2 are PRHDT and FYEKMQ (reference sequence). The CDR3 has 13 residues. The CDR3 DNA follows: TGTGCCAGCAGCCCCAGCCCAGGGGGTGAGCAGTTCTTC. Its translation is CASSPSPGGEQFF.

The chain is built from TRBV6-1 and TRBJ2-7; 11 bases agree with TRBD2. This CDR3 is built from 16 residues. Germline V gene lookup returns CDR1 MNHNS and CDR2 SASEGT. The V and J ends lost 0 bases and 0 bases, in that order; junction bases with no gene match: 1. CDR3 nucleotide sequence: TGTGCCAGCAGTGAAGCAGGGACTAGCGGCTCCTACGAGCAGTACTTC. It yields the protein CASSEAGTSGSYEQYF.

This chain connects TRBV7-8 to TRBJ2-7, with 8 bases aligning to TRBD2. The J segment lost 6 bases and the V segment lost 0 bases, leaving 4 bases of the junction unmatched. This CDR3 region has 14 residues. CDR1 and CDR2 from the germline V gene are SGHVS and FQNEAQ. CDR3 loop: CASSLAVGGGEQYF. In nucleotides, the CDR3 is TGTGCCAGCAGCTTAGCCGTCGGGGGGGGCGAGCAGTACTTC.

The V call is TRBV7-6, the J call TRBJ1-2; 8 bases align to TRBD1. The CDR3 totals 14 residues. The germline V gene has CDR1 SGHVS and CDR2 FNYEAQ. Germline trimming cut 6 bases from V and 4 bases from J; bases unmatched to any gene: 7. CDR3 region: CASSPTGGGYGYTF. CDR3 DNA sequence: TGTGCCAGCAGTCCTACAGGGGGAGGCTATGGCTACACCTTC.

The V call is TRBV5-4, the J call TRBJ1-2; 10 nucleotides line up with TRBD1. The CDR3 is 15 residues long. The germline gives CDR1 SGHNT, CDR2 YYREEE (reference sequence). V lost 0 bases to trimming and J lost 3 bases; unmatched junction nucleotides: 2. As DNA, the CDR3 is TGTGCCAGCAGCTTGGAAGGGACAGGGGACTATGGCTACACCTTC. Its protein product is CASSLEGTGDYGYTF.

The CDR3 nucleotides are TGTGCCAGCTCCTCCGGAAACACCATATATTTT. This translates into CASSSGNTIYF. The V call is TRBV27, the J call TRBJ1-3; no clear D. The CDR3 spans 11 residues. CDR1 and CDR2 from the germline V gene are MNHEY and SMNVEV (reference sequence). Trimming stripped 8 bases from V and 4 bases from J, with 6 bases between.

The chain is built from TRBV2 and TRBJ2-4; the D gene is possibly TRBD1 (6 bases). V shed 4 bases and J shed 8 bases, with 18 bases lying between them. CDR1 and CDR2 (germline): SNHLY, FYNNEI. This CDR3 region has 15 residues. CDR3 in amino acids: CASSGVQGIRHIQYF. In nucleotides, the CDR3 is TGTGCCAGCAGTGGCGTACAGGGAATTAGACACATTCAGTACTTC.

The chain uses TRBV7-2 and TRBJ2-5; the match to TRBD1 covers 7 bases. V was pared by 5 bases and J by 3 bases, with 3 bases of the junction left unmatched. The germline CDR1 and CDR2 sequences are SGHTA and FQGNSA. The CDR3 runs 13 residues. CDR3 in DNA: TGTGCCAGCAGCCCCGGGACAGAAGAGACCCAGTACTTC. It yields the protein CASSPGTEETQYF.

The genes are TRBV2 and TRBJ1-1; no clear D gene. Trimming removed 7 bases from V and 5 bases from J, with 14 bases in between. The CDR3 has 13 residues. Germline-derived CDR1 and CDR2 are SNHLY and FYNNEI. For the CDR3, the DNA is TGTGCCAGCACCAACGGAGGGTGGACTGAAGCTTTCTTT. It is translated as CASTNGGWTEAFF.

This clone was recorded only once. The chain is built from TRBV7-3 and TRBJ2-3; TRBD2 aligns across 11 bases. The trim removed 5 bases at V and 3 bases at J, leaving 4 bases unmatched. The germline CDR1 and CDR2 sequences are SGHTA and FQGTGA. The CDR3 runs 15 residues. In DNA, the CDR3 is TGTGCCAGCAGCGCGCTAGCGGGGGGTACAGATACGCAGTATTTT. Protein: CASSALAGGTDTQYF.